This passage covers 19 T cell receptor beta chains from one sample sequenced in a study of vaccination and CD4 T cells after COVID-19. Treatment reported: approximately 9-day PBMC culture with coronavirus spike peptide pools or control peptides (ViraFEST assay). These TCRs are of unknown antigen specificity. Sequencing of cultured CD4+ T cell DNA used the Oncomine TCR Beta short-read assay. TCRdb re-called the PCR reads through MiXCR, storing one row per CDR3 protein. The sample includes 9,500 to 15,000 distinct CDR3 sequences, 40% to 50% seen only once; the top ten take around a fifth. Input material: CD4+ T cells from blood, cultured in vitro. These receptors were taken from a human donor who had recovered from COVID-19.

The CDR3: CASSPWGSGSQETQYF. The CDR3 DNA reads TGTGCCAGCAGCCCCTGGGGTAGCGGGAGCCAAGAGACCCAGTACTTC. The V call is TRBV27, the J call TRBJ2-5; 9 bases agree with TRBD2. Per germline, CDR1 MNHEY and CDR2 SMNVEV (reference sequence). Unmatched junction bases numbered 9, after V lost 6 bases and J lost 1 base. The CDR3 extends over 16 amino acids.

The chain joins TRBV18 to TRBJ2-7; no reliable D call. The V end was cut by 3 bases, the J end by 9 bases, with 9 bases between. Looked up from germline, CDR1 is KGHSH and CDR2 is LQKENI. This CDR3 has 11 residues. The CDR3 DNA reads as TGTGCCAGCTCACCCGACGTAGCGCAGTACTTC. Its protein is CASSPDVAQYF.

This clonotype was recorded only once. The chain combines TRBV19 with TRBJ2-2; TRBD1 matches 11 bases. V trimming: 7 bases; J trimming: 3 bases; junction bases outside the gene matches: 4. Germline assignment: CDR1 LNHDA and CDR2 SQIVND (reference sequence). The CDR3 is made up of 15 amino acids. CDR3: CASTTGQGDTGELFF. CDR3 nucleotide sequence: TGTGCCAGTACCACGGGACAGGGGGACACCGGGGAGCTGTTTTTT.

The genes are TRBV5-4 and TRBJ1-6; D remains ambiguous. V was shortened by 0 bases and J by 5 bases, with 0 bases between the two germline ends. Germline loops: CDR1 SGHNT, CDR2 YYREEE (reference sequence). This CDR3 spans 12 amino acids. The CDR3: CASSLDNSPLHF. DNA for the CDR3: TGTGCCAGCAGCTTGGATAATTCACCCCTCCACTTT. Filled out from reference TRBV5-4 and TRBJ1-6, the complete variable domain reads ETGVTQSPTHLIKTRGQQVTLRCSSQSGHNTVSWYQQALGQGPQFIFQYYREEENGRGNFPPRFSGLQFPNYSSELNVNALELDDSALYLCASSLDNSPLHFGNGTRLTVT.

The CDR3 nucleotides are TGTGCCAGCAGCCCGGGGATAGGGGAGGACTATGGCTACACCTTC. Encoded protein: CASSPGIGEDYGYTF. The chain employs TRBV5-8 and TRBJ1-2; D is perhaps TRBD1 (5 bases). Germline-derived CDR1 and CDR2 are SGHTS and YDEGEE. The CDR3 is 15 residues long. V gave up 4 bases and J gave up 3 bases, with 16 bases separating them.

V is TRBV20-1 and J is TRBJ1-1, with TRBD1 matching 9 bases. V was clipped by 5 bases and J by 5 bases; unmatched bases: 6. Germline assignment: CDR1 DFQATT and CDR2 SNEGSKA (reference sequence). The CDR3 loop spans 13 amino acids. The chain's CDR3 is CSASRDRDTEAFF. In nucleotides, the CDR3 is TGCAGTGCTTCCCGGGACAGGGATACTGAAGCTTTCTTT.

Within the sample, this clonotype is medium-sized. V gene TRBV20-1 combines with J gene TRBJ2-2; 10 positions match TRBD2. Germline V gives CDR1 DFQATT, CDR2 SNEGSKA (reference sequence). The ends lost 4 bases at V and 0 bases at J; junction bases unmatched: 2. The CDR3 covers 15 residues. The CDR3 sequence is CSAIAGGANTGELFF. DNA for the CDR3: TGCAGTGCTATAGCGGGAGGCGCGAACACCGGGGAGCTGTTTTTT.

There are a few counts of this clonotype. The chain couples TRBV6-1 to TRBJ2-3, with TRBD2 matching 7 bases. CDR1 is MNHNS and CDR2 is SASEGT in the germline V gene. V was clipped by 1 base and J by 4 bases; unmatched bases: 5. The CDR3 extends over 15 amino acids. CDR3 bases: TGTGCCAGCAGTGAAGGCGGGAGCGGGGCAGATACGCAGTATTTT. Translating it yields CASSEGGSGADTQYF.

The rearrangement links TRBV24-1 to TRBJ2-1; 15 nucleotides agree with TRBD2. The CDR3 extends over 16 amino acids. Germline values: CDR1 KGHDR, CDR2 SFDVKD. The junction had 7 bases not matched to a gene; V was cut back by 4 bases and J by 10 bases. For the CDR3, the DNA is TGTGCCACCAGTGACCCCGGACTAGCGGGAGGGAACGAGCAGTTCTTC. Translated, it gives CATSDPGLAGGNEQFF.

The chain combines TRBV19 with TRBJ1-6; D is perhaps TRBD1 (6 bases). The V and J ends lost 7 bases and 11 bases respectively, with 18 bases between them. This CDR3 is 14 amino acids long. Germline assignment: CDR1 LNHDA and CDR2 SQIVND (reference sequence). The CDR3: CASTPQARGAPLHF. The CDR3, as DNA: TGTGCCAGTACCCCACAGGCCAGGGGTGCACCCCTCCACTTT.

This chain connects TRBV7-6 to TRBJ2-1; TRBD2 matches at 8 bases. Germline V gene data show CDR1 as SGHVS and CDR2 as FNYEAQ. Trimming took 3 bases from V and 0 from J; bases not matched to a gene: 13. The CDR3 extends over 19 amino acids. The DNA for the CDR3 is TGTGCCAGCAGCTTCGGGCTAGCGGGTACCAAAATCTCCTACAATGAGCAGTTCTTC. Its protein product is CASSFGLAGTKISYNEQFF.

The V gene is TRBV20-1, the J gene TRBJ2-1; 9 bases are shared with TRBD2. This CDR3 comprises 15 residues. Trimming removed 0 bases from V and 4 bases from J; junction bases left unmatched: 4. The germline CDR1 and CDR2 sequences are DFQATT and SNEGSKA (reference sequence). CDR3 in amino acids: CSARDPSGEYNEQFF. In DNA form, the CDR3 reads TGCAGTGCTAGAGATCCTAGCGGGGAATACAATGAGCAGTTCTTC.

This clonotype was found once. V is TRBV5-6 and J is TRBJ2-7, with D hard to call. Germline V gene lookup returns CDR1 SGHDT and CDR2 YYEEEE. Trimming left V 0 bases short and J 3 bases short, with 19 bases between. The CDR3 spans 17 residues. The DNA for the CDR3 is TGTGCCAGCAGCTTGGCCTTGGGGTTTACTGGTTTCTACGAGCAGTACTTC. It specifies CASSLALGFTGFYEQYF.

Only a few counts were recorded for this clonotype. The gene calls are TRBV19 and TRBJ2-7; 12 positions match TRBD2. This CDR3 region has 14 residues. Trimming took 6 bases from V and 0 from J; bases not matched to a gene: 0. The germline V gene has CDR1 LNHDA and CDR2 SQIVND (reference sequence). CDR3 region: CASRTSGSSYEQYF. Written as DNA, the CDR3 is TGTGCCAGTAGGACTAGCGGGAGCTCCTACGAGCAGTACTTC.

V and J are TRBV3-1 and TRBJ2-1, with 12 nucleotides matching TRBD2. V lost 2 bases and J lost 8; bases outside the gene matches: 4. The CDR3 spans 15 residues. In germline, CDR1 is LGHDT, CDR2 YNNKEL (reference sequence). CDR3 amino acids: CASSQTLAGGHEQFF. The CDR3 region has the DNA TGTGCCAGCAGCCAAACCCTAGCGGGAGGGCATGAGCAGTTCTTC.

This chain uses TRBV10-3 with TRBJ2-7; 10 nucleotides match TRBD1. This CDR3 has 12 residues. CDR1 ENHRY and CDR2 SYGVKD come from the germline V gene. The ends lost 6 bases at V and 7 bases at J; junction bases unmatched: 3. CDR3 coding DNA: TGTGCCATCAGGACAGGGGGCTATGAGCAGTACTTC. Amino acid sequence: CAIRTGGYEQYF.

This chain uses TRBV11-3 with TRBJ2-1; 12 nucleotides align to TRBD2. Per the germline V gene, CDR1 is SGHNT and CDR2 is YENEEA. The CDR3 spans 15 residues. The V and J ends lost 5 bases and 7 bases, in that order; junction bases with no gene match: 6. The CDR3 nucleotides are TGTGCCAGCAGCCCGGGACTAGCGGGCCTTAATGAGCAGTTCTTC. This sequence encodes CASSPGLAGLNEQFF.

This clonotype came up a few times. The V and J genes are TRBV6-1 and TRBJ1-2; 11 positions match TRBD1. Trimming at V came to 6 bases and at J to 6 bases, leaving 6 bases not matched to a gene. Germline-derived CDR1 and CDR2 are MNHNS and SASEGT. The CDR3 sequence is 14 residues long. The CDR3 region is CASSGTGGLDGYTF. DNA of the CDR3: TGTGCCAGCAGCGGGACAGGGGGACTGGATGGCTACACCTTC.

This rearrangement joins TRBV18 to TRBJ2-2, with 9 bases identical to TRBD2. The CDR3 has 18 amino acids. In germline, CDR1 is KGHSH, CDR2 LQKENI. The V and J ends lost 0 bases and 0 bases, in that order; junction bases with no gene match: 5. The DNA for the CDR3 is TGTGCCAGCTCACCACCTCCTAGCGGGGCAACGAACACCGGGGAGCTGTTTTTT. It yields the protein CASSPPPSGATNTGELFF.